These 30 T cell receptor beta chains were sequenced from one sample in a study of blood T cell repertoires in COVID-19. Some clones are missing from TCRdb's copy, which holds only in-frame ones; the method was immunoSEQ multiplex PCR. Found here are some 200,000 clones, about 79% of them singletons; the top ten hold about 10%. The sequenced sample consisted of peripheral blood. The receptors derive from a man aged 45 to 65 with active or convalescent COVID-19.

The chain joins TRBV5-1 to TRBJ2-3; D is perhaps TRBD1 (5 bases). The CDR3 is 13 amino acids. V was shortened by 1 base and J by 6 bases, with 9 bases between the two germline ends. CDR1 and CDR2 from the germline V gene are SGHRS and YFSETQ. DNA for the CDR3: TGCGCCAGCAGCTTGCAGGGTAGCGATACGCAGTATTTT. Its protein is CASSLQGSDTQYF. The full variable domain, completed using reference TRBV5-1 and TRBJ2-3, is KAGVTQTPRYLIKTRGQQVTLSCSPISGHRSVSWYQQTPGQGLQFLFEYFSETQRNKGNFPGRFSGRQFSNSRSEMNVSTLELGDSALYLCASSLQGSDTQYFGPGTRLTVL.

V gene TRBV28 combines with J gene TRBJ1-2; TRBD1 aligns across 8 bases. The CDR3 is 15 residues long. Trimming removed 5 bases from V and 6 bases from J; junction bases left unmatched: 11. CDR1 is MDHEN, CDR2 SYDVKM, per germline. CDR3 nucleotides: TGTGCCAGCAGTCCCCTGGGACAGGCCTTGGATGGCTACACCTTC. Amino acid sequence: CASSPLGQALDGYTF.

The chain is built from TRBV24-1 and TRBJ2-5; 9 bases map to TRBD2. Germline CDR1 and CDR2: KGHDR and SFDVKD. V shed 0 bases, J shed 4 bases, and the junction held 5 bases outside the gene matches. This CDR3 is 16 amino acids long. The CDR3 is CATSDLSSGRGETQYF. The CDR3 region has the DNA TGTGCCACCAGTGATTTGAGTAGCGGGAGAGGAGAGACCCAGTACTTC.

The rearrangement uses TRBV5-1 and TRBJ2-5; 8 nucleotides line up with TRBD2. The CDR3 loop spans 16 amino acids. The V segment lost 0 bases and the J segment 4 bases; nucleotides outside the gene matches: 8. Germline assignment: CDR1 SGHRS and CDR2 YFSETQ. The CDR3: CASSLVPGGPSETQYF. For the CDR3, the DNA is TGCGCCAGCAGCTTGGTACCGGGGGGGCCCTCAGAGACCCAGTACTTC. Together with reference TRBV5-1 and TRBJ2-5, the CDR3 gives the full variable domain: KAGVTQTPRYLIKTRGQQVTLSCSPISGHRSVSWYQQTPGQGLQFLFEYFSETQRNKGNFPGRFSGRQFSNSRSEMNVSTLELGDSALYLCASSLVPGGPSETQYFGPGTRLLVL.

This clone was recorded a few times. The chain uses TRBV10-2 and TRBJ1-5; 9 bases match TRBD1. V lost 9 bases, J lost 0 bases, and 9 bases stayed unmatched. The CDR3 extends over 16 amino acids. Germline CDR1 and CDR2: WSHSY and SAAADI. CDR3 sequence reads: CARRVGQGLSNQPQHF. The CDR3 DNA follows: TGCGCCAGGAGAGTTGGACAGGGGCTTAGCAATCAGCCCCAGCATTTT.

The V and J genes are TRBV3-1 (or the pseudogene TRBV3-2) and TRBJ2-2, with D tentatively TRBD2 (5 bases). CDR3 length: 14 amino acids. In germline, CDR1 is LGHDT, CDR2 YNNKEL (reference sequence). Trimming cost V 6 bases and J 5 bases, with 13 bases left between them. The CDR3 spells CASRSRGRTGELFF. The DNA for the CDR3 is TGTGCCAGCAGAAGTCGAGGGAGAACCGGGGAGCTGTTTTTT.

This clone was seen a single time. The chain couples TRBV23-1 to TRBJ1-1; D not certain. TRBV23-1 is given ORF status, its function remaining uncertain. The CDR3 is made up of 14 amino acids. Deletions cut 2 bases from V and 0 bases from J, with 7 bases between. The CDR3 loop reads CASSQKQVNTEAFF. DNA of the CDR3: TGCGCCAGCAGTCAAAAGCAGGTGAACACTGAAGCTTTCTTT.

The chain has TRBV11-2 and TRBJ1-6; D not certain. The CDR3 has 12 amino acids. Germline V gives CDR1 SGHAT, CDR2 FQNNGV. V lost 3 bases and J 15 bases, leaving 12 bases between the germline ends. The CDR3 protein is CASSFIGSLLHF. The CDR3 DNA sequence: TGTGCCAGCAGCTTTATAGGGAGTCTCCTCCACTTT.

This clone was found once. This chain connects TRBV19 to TRBJ2-4; TRBD1 matches 9 bases. In germline, CDR1 is LNHDA, CDR2 SQIVND (reference sequence). V shed 3 bases, J shed 8 bases, and the junction held 2 bases outside the gene matches. The CDR3 consists of 13 residues. The CDR3, as DNA: TGTGCCAGTAGTATCCGGACAGGGGACATTCAGTACTTC. This sequence encodes CASSIRTGDIQYF.

The chain has TRBV29-1 and TRBJ1-5, with a tentative D call TRBD1 (6 bases). V dropped 6 bases and J dropped 4 bases, with 13 bases sitting between them. The CDR3 extends over 13 amino acids. Germline-derived CDR1 and CDR2 are SQVTM and ANQGSEA. The CDR3: CSVPGQGNQPQHF. DNA for the CDR3: TGCAGCGTGCCGGGACAAGGAAATCAGCCCCAGCATTTT.

J is TRBJ1-2 and V is TRBV24-1; maybe TRBD1 (6 bases). The V gene's germline CDR1 is KGHDR and CDR2 SFDVKD. V lost 4 bases, J lost 4 bases, and 15 bases lay in between. The CDR3 sequence is 15 residues long. In DNA, the CDR3 is TGTGCCACCAGTGAAACAGGGAGGGGGACCTATGGCTACACCTTC. Translated, it gives CATSETGRGTYGYTF.

This sequence joins TRBV7-8 and TRBJ2-7; 15 bases fit TRBD2. The CDR3 runs 17 residues. Germline V lookup: CDR1 SGHVS, CDR2 FQNEAQ. The V and J ends lost 5 bases and 5 bases, in that order; junction bases with no gene match: 10. The CDR3 DNA sequence: TGTGCCAGCAGCGACCTTCTTGGGACTAGCGGGAGGAACGAGCAGTACTTC. It encodes CASSDLLGTSGRNEQYF.

About this clone: Distinct nucleotide sequences in the sample also encode this CDR3. The V and J genes are TRBV28 and TRBJ2-7; D is uncertain. CDR1 and CDR2 from the germline V gene are MDHEN and SYDVKM. This CDR3 is built from 14 residues. V lost 0 bases to trimming and J lost 4 bases, with 10 bases between them. The chain's CDR3 is CASSLWASSYEQYF. The DNA for the CDR3 is TGTGCCAGCAGTTTATGGGCTAGTAGTTACGAGCAGTACTTC.

This sequence joins TRBV7-8 and TRBJ2-2, with TRBD1 matching over 9 bases. Trimming at V came to 4 bases and at J to 6 bases, leaving 3 bases not matched to a gene. This CDR3 comprises 14 residues. Germline lookup yields CDR1 SGHVS and CDR2 FQNEAQ. CDR3 in DNA: TGTGCCAGCAGCTATACAGGGGGCTCCGGGGAGCTGTTTTTT. Its protein product is CASSYTGGSGELFF.

The rearrangement links TRBV6-2 or TRBV6-3 to TRBJ1-6; D ambiguous. The CDR3 covers 15 residues. V was trimmed by 0 bases and J by 0 bases, leaving 3 bases between them. CDR1 MNHEY and CDR2 SVGEGT come from the germline V gene. The CDR3 region has the DNA TGTGCCAGCAGTTACTCGAGCTCCTATAATTCACCCCTCCACTTT. It specifies CASSYSSSYNSPLHF.

V gene TRBV24-1 combines with J gene TRBJ1-5, with a weak D call TRBD1 (6 bases). This CDR3 region has 14 residues. CDR1 and CDR2 (germline): KGHDR, SFDVKD. V was shortened by 3 bases and J by 6 bases, with 11 bases between the two germline ends. The CDR3 DNA sequence: TGTGCCACCAGTGATAACGACAGGAGTCAGCCCCAGCATTTT. Translated, it gives CATSDNDRSQPQHF.

Written as DNA, the CDR3 is TGCGCCAGCAGCCCCGCGGGGAAAGAGACCCAGTACTTC. It encodes CASSPAGKETQYF. This chain connects TRBV5-1 to TRBJ2-5; perhaps TRBD2 as D (6 bases). CDR1 is SGHRS, CDR2 YFSETQ, per germline. V lost 4 bases and J 3 bases, leaving 10 bases between the germline ends. The CDR3 totals 13 residues.

This chain links TRBV7-2 with TRBJ2-1, with 12 nucleotides matching TRBD2. V shed 2 bases, J shed 7 bases, and the junction held 6 bases outside the gene matches. This CDR3 contains 16 residues. The germline V gene has CDR1 SGHTA and CDR2 FQGNSA. CDR3 coding DNA: TGTGCCAGCAGCTTAAGTCTAGCGGGGGGGCAGAATGAGCAGTTCTTC. Encoded protein: CASSLSLAGGQNEQFF. Full variable domain (rest looked up from reference TRBV7-2 and TRBJ2-1): GAGVSQSPSNKVTEKGKDVELRCDPISGHTALYWYRQSLGQGLEFLIYFQGNSAPDKSGLPSDRFSAERTGGSVSTLTIQRTQQEDSAVYLCASSLSLAGGQNEQFFGPGTRLTVL.

This chain joins TRBV12-3 or TRBV12-4 and TRBJ1-6, with 7 nucleotides matching TRBD1. J was trimmed by 9 bases and V by 7 bases; bases with no gene match: 6. The CDR3 length is 13 residues. Here the CDR3 reads CASTGGLLSPLHF. The CDR3, as DNA: TGTGCCAGCACAGGGGGGCTACTTTCACCCCTCCACTTT.

This clone has only a few counts. V gene TRBV5-1 combines with J gene TRBJ1-2; 7 nucleotides agree with TRBD1. The trim removed 2 bases at V and 3 bases at J, leaving 7 bases unmatched. The CDR3 contains 15 residues. The germline V gene has CDR1 SGHRS and CDR2 YFSETQ. CDR3 DNA sequence: TGCGCCAGCAGCTTAACAGGGGCCTACGACTATGGCTACACCTTC. Residues: CASSLTGAYDYGYTF.

The rearrangement uses TRBV5-4 and TRBJ1-1, with a weak D call TRBD1 (5 bases). Germline loops: CDR1 SGHNT, CDR2 YYREEE (reference sequence). Between the trimmed V and J ends, which lost 4 bases and 1 base, there was a span of 8 bases. CDR3 size: 13 residues. CDR3 sequence reads: CASSPTGNTEAFF. The CDR3 DNA sequence: TGTGCCAGCAGCCCTACAGGGAACACTGAAGCTTTCTTT.

This chain links TRBV27 with TRBJ1-6; 10 nucleotides agree with TRBD1. J lost 14 bases, V lost 6 bases, and 13 bases had no gene match. Germline CDR1 MNHEY, CDR2 SMNVEV (reference sequence). CDR3 length: 15 amino acids. As DNA, the CDR3 is TGTGCCAGCAGCCTGGGGACAGGGGCCAGGGGGGCCCTCCACTTT. It encodes CASSLGTGARGALHF.

The chain couples TRBV7-2 to TRBJ1-2; D not certain. In germline, CDR1 is SGHTA, CDR2 FQGNSA. There are 14 residues in the CDR3. Trimming took 3 bases from V and 8 from J, leaving 16 bases between them. CDR3 in DNA: TGTGCCAGCAGCTTTCCCCCCCGGTCGAGGGGCTACACCTTC. Its protein is CASSFPPRSRGYTF.

In its sample, this clone was seen once. The V call is TRBV6-2 or TRBV6-3, the J call TRBJ1-6; D is perhaps TRBD1 (6 bases). The V gene lost 5 bases and the J gene lost 0 bases, with 17 bases spanning the gap. Germline V gene sequence: CDR1 MNHEY, CDR2 SVGEGT. This CDR3 region has 18 residues. The CDR3: CASSRLGQGNSYNSPLHF. The CDR3 DNA reads TGTGCCAGCAGTCGCCTGGGACAAGGCAACTCCTATAATTCACCCCTCCACTTT.

The CDR3 DNA sequence: TGCGCCAGCAGCCGTGGAGGTTACAGCAATGAGCAGTTCTTC. It specifies CASSRGGYSNEQFF. The chain recombines TRBV5-1 with TRBJ2-1; tentatively, D is TRBD2 (5 bases). V lost 4 bases and J lost 6, with 14 bases in between. Germline V lookup: CDR1 SGHRS, CDR2 YFSETQ. The CDR3 has 14 residues.

The rearrangement uses TRBV28 and TRBJ1-2; D perhaps matches TRBD1 (5 bases). The CDR3 sequence is 12 residues long. Germline-derived CDR1 and CDR2 are MDHEN and SYDVKM. V shed 2 bases and J shed 8 bases, with 9 bases lying between them. CDR3 nucleotides: TGTGCCAGCAGTTTACAGGGTGAAGGCTACACCTTC. It is translated as CASSLQGEGYTF.

The genes are TRBV24-1 and TRBJ1-1; TRBD1 aligns across 8 bases. This CDR3 is 16 amino acids long. From germline, CDR1 is KGHDR and CDR2 SFDVKD. Germline trimming cut 4 bases from V and 0 bases from J; bases unmatched to any gene: 6. The DNA of the CDR3 is TGTGCCACCAGTGAAACGGGGACAGGCTTGAACACTGAAGCTTTCTTT. Protein sequence: CATSETGTGLNTEAFF.

The chain recombines TRBV5-4 with TRBJ2-7; 9 bases are shared with TRBD2. Trimming cost V 6 bases and J 0 bases; bases outside gene matches: 7. The length of the CDR3 is 15 residues. Germline values: CDR1 SGHNT, CDR2 YYREEE (reference sequence). This chain's CDR3 is CASTNSGGSSYEQYV. The DNA of the CDR3 is TGTGCCAGCACCAATAGCGGGGGTTCCTCCTACGAGCAGTACGTC.

The chain joins TRBV6-5 to TRBJ1-2, with TRBD1 matching over 9 bases. Germline-derived CDR1 and CDR2 are MNHEY and SVGAGI. The trim removed 7 bases at V and 4 bases at J, leaving 7 bases unmatched. The CDR3 length is 14 residues. CDR3: CASTTGGAGYGYTF. The CDR3, as DNA: TGTGCCAGCACCACAGGGGGCGCTGGCTATGGCTACACCTTC.

The rearrangement links TRBV10-3 to TRBJ2-7; 9 bases match TRBD1. Unmatched junction bases numbered 3, after V lost 9 bases and J lost 6 bases. From germline, CDR1 is ENHRY and CDR2 SYGVKD. The CDR3 is made up of 11 amino acids. The CDR3 here is CAIGTGPEQYF. The CDR3 region has the DNA TGTGCCATTGGGACAGGGCCCGAGCAGTACTTC.